Following are 12 T cell receptor beta chains from one sample sequenced in a study of CD8 T cells in Susac syndrome. Random hexamers served to reverse transcribe about 0.5 to 1 ug RNA. TCRdb re-derived calls from the immunoSEQ multiplex PCR reads in MiXCR, one entry per CDR3 protein. This sample carries approximately 160,000 distinct CDR3 sequences, about 92% of them seen once, and the ten largest clones take roughly 0.08%. Sequenced: CD4+ T cells from PBMCs. These receptors came from a human donor in good health.

The CDR3 region is CASSATGFAAPDEQFF. The CDR3 coding sequence is TGCGCCAGCAGCGCAACAGGGTTCGCAGCGCCGGATGAGCAGTTCTTC. V is TRBV5-1 and J is TRBJ2-1; the D gene is possibly TRBD1 (6 bases). CDR3 length: 16 residues. Germline lookup yields CDR1 SGHRS and CDR2 YFSETQ. The ends were cut back, 4 bases at V and 8 bases at J, with 22 bases in the middle. Supplemented by reference TRBV5-1 and TRBJ2-1, the full variable domain reads KAGVTQTPRYLIKTRGQQVTLSCSPISGHRSVSWYQQTPGQGLQFLFEYFSETQRNKGNFPGRFSGRQFSNSRSEMNVSTLELGDSALYLCASSATGFAAPDEQFFGPGTRLTVL.

The chain joins TRBV10-3 to TRBJ1-5; D is unclear. The V gene's germline CDR1 is ENHRY and CDR2 SYGVKD. V lost 8 bases, J lost 1 base, and 12 bases lay in between. The CDR3 is made up of 14 amino acids. CDR3 sequence: CAISETTSNQPQHF. CDR3 nucleotide sequence: TGTGCCATCTCGGAAACCACAAGCAATCAGCCCCAGCATTTT.

DNA for the CDR3: TGTGCCAGCAGTTGGCTAGCGGGGGAAGAGACCCAGTACTTC. It yields the protein CASSWLAGEETQYF. The genes are TRBV27 and TRBJ2-5; 10 nucleotides match TRBD2. CDR1 is MNHEY and CDR2 is SMNVEV in the germline V gene (reference sequence). This CDR3 comprises 14 residues. With V trimmed by 4 bases and J by 3 bases, 2 bases remained unmatched.

The rearrangement uses TRBV18 and TRBJ1-1; the match to TRBD1 covers 9 bases. Trimming cost V 2 bases and J 4 bases; bases outside gene matches: 2. The CDR3 extends over 14 amino acids. Germline CDR1 reads KGHSH; CDR2 reads LQKENI. CDR3 in amino acids: CASSPETGGTEAFF. The CDR3 coding sequence is TGTGCCAGCTCACCAGAGACAGGGGGCACTGAAGCTTTCTTT.

CDR3 residues: CSARARGDNQPQHF. CDR3 bases: TGCAGTGCTAGAGCTAGGGGGGACAATCAGCCCCAGCATTTT. The rearrangement links TRBV20-1 to TRBJ1-5, with TRBD1 as a possible D gene (6 bases). The CDR3 runs 14 residues. Trimming pared 1 base from V and 3 bases from J, leaving 10 bases between. Germline CDR1 DFQATT, CDR2 SNEGSKA (reference sequence).

The genes are TRBV4-1 and TRBJ2-1; 10 bases agree with TRBD2. The CDR3 has 16 residues. The germline gives CDR1 MGHRA, CDR2 YSYEKL. With 2 bases clipped from V and 5 bases from J, the junction kept 6 bases outside the gene matches. The CDR3 loop reads CASSQPSGGANNEQFF. The CDR3, as DNA: TGCGCCAGCAGCCAACCAAGCGGGGGGGCCAACAATGAGCAGTTCTTC.

This chain connects TRBV28 to TRBJ1-2; no clear D. V was pared by 3 bases and J by 11 bases, with 10 bases between. This CDR3 is 11 amino acids long. Germline V gene data show CDR1 as MDHEN and CDR2 as SYDVKM. The CDR3 nucleotides are TGTGCCAGCAGTTTCTCAGGAGGGTACACCTTC. Protein sequence: CASSFSGGYTF.

Worth noting for this clonotype: Sequence at one end of the junction differs from germline and may be a read error. The chain has TRBV6-2 or TRBV6-3 and TRBJ1-1; D ambiguous. Germline CDR1 MNHEY, CDR2 SVGEGT. The CDR3 consists of 16 residues. CDR3: CASSYSSTERNTEAFF. DNA of the CDR3: TGTGCCAGCAGTTACTCGAGTACGGAGAGGAACACTGAAGCTTTTTTT.

V usage is TRBV29-1 and J usage is TRBJ2-5, with unresolved D. Trimming left V 4 bases short and J 2 bases short, with 14 bases between. CDR3 length equals 14 residues. The germline gives CDR1 SQVTM, CDR2 ANQGSEA. Here the CDR3 DNA reads TGCAGCGTTGGGCTAGTGGGTTCACAAGAGACCCAGTACTTC. This gives the protein CSVGLVGSQETQYF.

The chain joins TRBV3-1 to TRBJ2-1; 8 bases are shared with TRBD2. The CDR3 is 14 residues long. Looked up from germline, CDR1 is LGHDT and CDR2 is YNNKEL (reference sequence). The trim removed 2 bases at V and 12 bases at J, leaving 9 bases unmatched. The CDR3 sequence: CASSQLGLVFGQFF. CDR3 nucleotide sequence: TGTGCCAGCAGCCAACTGGGACTAGTGTTTGGGCAGTTCTTC.

V is TRBV6-5 and J is TRBJ2-3, with D possibly TRBD2 on 5 matching bases. Germline CDR1 and CDR2: MNHEY and SVGAGI. The CDR3 loop spans 13 amino acids. Trimming removed 6 bases from V and 5 bases from J, with 12 bases in between. The CDR3 reads CASRNGIGDTQYF. The CDR3 DNA is TGTGCCAGCAGAAACGGGATAGGAGATACGCAGTATTTT.

The genes are TRBV20-1 and TRBJ1-5, with D uncertain. Germline assignment: CDR1 DFQATT and CDR2 SNEGSKA (reference sequence). Deletions cut 3 bases from V and 4 bases from J, with 13 bases between. The CDR3 consists of 14 residues. The DNA of the CDR3 is TGCAGTGCTAGGTCGACTTTTCCAAATCAGCCCCAGCATTTT. Amino acids: CSARSTFPNQPQHF.